This TCR beta chain was sequenced for a study of blood T cell repertoires in COVID-19. Study overall: COVID-19 samples from acute and convalescent phases originated in the United States, Italy and Spain. Nucleic acid was either cDNA or gDNA, and it came from T cells, B-cell-depleted T cells, or PBMCs.

Original processing notes: From reference gene primer amplification, estimates of nucleated cell counts were derived. Clones were sequenced by immunoSEQ multiplex PCR, and TCRdb holds only the in-frame ones, with some missing. The V and J calls and clone size come from that table; D and trimming were worked out from the DNA. The table shows around 150,000 clones, with 85% to 90% occurring only once. The junction had 4 bases not matched to a gene; V was cut back by 3 bases and J by 4 bases. CDR1 and CDR2 (germline): SNHLY, FYNNEI. CDR3 length: 14 residues. V usage is TRBV2 and J usage is TRBJ1-2; 8 positions match TRBD1. Sequenced: peripheral blood. The source is a man aged 45-65 years with active COVID-19. The CDR3 protein is CASSERTGGYGYTF. The DNA for the CDR3 is TGTGCCAGCAGTGAGAGAACAGGGGGCTATGGCTACACCTTC.